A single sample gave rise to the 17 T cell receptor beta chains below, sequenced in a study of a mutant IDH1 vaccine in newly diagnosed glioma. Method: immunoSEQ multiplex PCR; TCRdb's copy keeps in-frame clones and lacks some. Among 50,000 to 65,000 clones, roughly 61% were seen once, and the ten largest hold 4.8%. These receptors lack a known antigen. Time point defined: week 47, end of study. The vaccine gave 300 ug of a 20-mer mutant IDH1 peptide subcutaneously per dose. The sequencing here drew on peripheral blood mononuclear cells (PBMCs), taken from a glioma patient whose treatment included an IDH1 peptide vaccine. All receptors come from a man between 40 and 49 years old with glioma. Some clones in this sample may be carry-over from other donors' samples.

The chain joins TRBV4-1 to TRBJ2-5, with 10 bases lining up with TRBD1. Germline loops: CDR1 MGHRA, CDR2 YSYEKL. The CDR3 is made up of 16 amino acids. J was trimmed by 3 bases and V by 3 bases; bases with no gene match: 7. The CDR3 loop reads CASSHITGTGEETQYF. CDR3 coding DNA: TGCGCCAGCAGCCATATTACCGGGACAGGGGAAGAGACCCAGTACTTC.

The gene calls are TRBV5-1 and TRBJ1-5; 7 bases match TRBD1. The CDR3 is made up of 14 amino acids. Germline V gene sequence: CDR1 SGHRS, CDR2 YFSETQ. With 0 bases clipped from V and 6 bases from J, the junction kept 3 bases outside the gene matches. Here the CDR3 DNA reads TGCGCCAGCAGCTTGGGACAGGGTATTCAGCCCCAGCATTTT. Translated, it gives CASSLGQGIQPQHF. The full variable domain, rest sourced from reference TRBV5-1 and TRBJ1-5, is KAGVTQTPRYLIKTRGQQVTLSCSPISGHRSVSWYQQTPGQGLQFLFEYFSETQRNKGNFPGRFSGRQFSNSRSEMNVSTLELGDSALYLCASSLGQGIQPQHFGDGTRLSIL.

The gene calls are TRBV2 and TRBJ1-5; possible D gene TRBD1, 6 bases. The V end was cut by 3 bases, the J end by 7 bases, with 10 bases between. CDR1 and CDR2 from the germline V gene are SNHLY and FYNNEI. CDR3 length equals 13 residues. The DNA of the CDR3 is TGTGCCAGCAGTGACCAGGGGTACCAGCCCCAGCATTTT. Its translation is CASSDQGYQPQHF. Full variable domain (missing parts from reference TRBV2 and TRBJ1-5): EPEVTQTPSHQVTQMGQEVILRCVPISNHLYFYWYRQILGQKVEFLVSFYNNEISEKSEIFDDQFSVERPDGSNFTLKIRSTKLEDSAMYFCASSDQGYQPQHFGDGTRLSIL.

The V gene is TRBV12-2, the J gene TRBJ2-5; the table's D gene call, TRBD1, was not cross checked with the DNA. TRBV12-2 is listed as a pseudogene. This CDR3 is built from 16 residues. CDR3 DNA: TGTGCAAGTCCCAACCCCGGGACAGGGGGCTTGGGGACCCAGTACTTC. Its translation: CASPNPGTGGLGTQYF.

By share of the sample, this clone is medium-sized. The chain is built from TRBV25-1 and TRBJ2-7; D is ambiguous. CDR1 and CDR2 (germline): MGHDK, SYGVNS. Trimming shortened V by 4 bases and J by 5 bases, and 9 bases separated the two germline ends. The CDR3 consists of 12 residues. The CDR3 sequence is CASSVTYDEQYF. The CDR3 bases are TGTGCCAGCAGTGTTACGTACGACGAGCAGTACTTC.

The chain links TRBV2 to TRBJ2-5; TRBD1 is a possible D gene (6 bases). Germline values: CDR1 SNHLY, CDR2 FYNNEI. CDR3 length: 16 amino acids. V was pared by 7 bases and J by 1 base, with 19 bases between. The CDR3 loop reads CASTLDSLSGQETQYF. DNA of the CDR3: TGTGCCAGCACCCTGGACAGCTTATCAGGCCAAGAGACCCAGTACTTC.

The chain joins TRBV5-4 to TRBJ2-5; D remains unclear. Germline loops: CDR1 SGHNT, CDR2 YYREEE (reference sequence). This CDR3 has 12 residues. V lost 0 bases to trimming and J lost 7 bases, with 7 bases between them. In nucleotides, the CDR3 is TGTGCCAGCAGCTTGGAACACGGGACCCAGTACTTC. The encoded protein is CASSLEHGTQYF.

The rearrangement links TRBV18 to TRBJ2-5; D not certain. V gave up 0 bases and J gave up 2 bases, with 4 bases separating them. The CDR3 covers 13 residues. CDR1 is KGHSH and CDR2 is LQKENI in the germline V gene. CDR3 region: CASSPPGQETQYF. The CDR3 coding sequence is TGTGCCAGCTCACCACCAGGGCAAGAGACCCAGTACTTC.

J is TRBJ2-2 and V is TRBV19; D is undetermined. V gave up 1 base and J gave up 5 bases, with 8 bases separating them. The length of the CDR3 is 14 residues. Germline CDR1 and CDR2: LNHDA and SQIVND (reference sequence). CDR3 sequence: CASSIVSKTGELFF. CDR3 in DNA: TGTGCCAGTAGTATAGTTTCTAAAACCGGGGAGCTGTTTTTT.

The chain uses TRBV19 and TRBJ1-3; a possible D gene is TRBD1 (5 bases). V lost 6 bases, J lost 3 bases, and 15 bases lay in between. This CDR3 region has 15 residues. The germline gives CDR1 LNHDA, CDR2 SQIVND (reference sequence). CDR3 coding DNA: TGTGCCAGTAGAAGAGGCAGGGAATTTGGAAACACCATATATTTT. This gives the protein CASRRGREFGNTIYF.

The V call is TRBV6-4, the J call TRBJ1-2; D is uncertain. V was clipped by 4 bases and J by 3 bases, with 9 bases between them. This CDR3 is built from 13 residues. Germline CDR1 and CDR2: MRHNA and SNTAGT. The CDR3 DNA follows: TGTGCCAGCAGTGCGGGCAGAGACTATGGCTACACCTTC. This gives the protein CASSAGRDYGYTF.

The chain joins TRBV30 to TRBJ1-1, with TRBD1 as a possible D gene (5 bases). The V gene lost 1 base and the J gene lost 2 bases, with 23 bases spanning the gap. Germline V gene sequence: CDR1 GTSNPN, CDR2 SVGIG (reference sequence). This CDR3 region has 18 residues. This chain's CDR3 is CAWSDWDYLTGRNTEAFF. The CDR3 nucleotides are TGTGCCTGGAGTGATTGGGATTATCTCACAGGAAGAAACACTGAAGCTTTCTTT.

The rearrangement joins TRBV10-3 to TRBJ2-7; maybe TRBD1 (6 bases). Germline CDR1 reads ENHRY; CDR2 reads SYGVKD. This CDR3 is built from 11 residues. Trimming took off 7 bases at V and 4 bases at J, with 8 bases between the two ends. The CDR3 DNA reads TGTGCCATCAACCAGGGGTACGAGCAGTACTTC. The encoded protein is CAINQGYEQYF.

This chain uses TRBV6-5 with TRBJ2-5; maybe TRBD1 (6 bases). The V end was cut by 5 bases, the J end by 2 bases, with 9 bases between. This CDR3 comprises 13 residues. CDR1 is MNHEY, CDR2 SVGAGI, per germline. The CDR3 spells CASSRTEQETQYF. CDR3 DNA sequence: TGTGCCAGCAGTCGGACAGAACAAGAGACCCAGTACTTC.

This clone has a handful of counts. In DNA form, the CDR3 reads TGCGCCAGCAGCCAAGAGGGACGCGTCACAGATACGCAGTATTTT. Its translation is CASSQEGRVTDTQYF. J is TRBJ2-3 and V is TRBV4-1; the D call may be TRBD1 or TRBD2 (5 bases each). Trimming took off 0 bases at V and 2 bases at J, with 9 bases between the two ends. Per germline, CDR1 MGHRA and CDR2 YSYEKL. The CDR3 loop spans 15 amino acids.

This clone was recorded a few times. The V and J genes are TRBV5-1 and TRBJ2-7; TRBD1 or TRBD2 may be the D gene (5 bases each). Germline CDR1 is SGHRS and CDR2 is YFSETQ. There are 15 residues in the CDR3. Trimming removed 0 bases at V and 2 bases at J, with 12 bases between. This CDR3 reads CASSLAVRGAYEQYF. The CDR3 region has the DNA TGCGCCAGCAGCTTGGCCGTCAGAGGGGCCTACGAGCAGTACTTC.

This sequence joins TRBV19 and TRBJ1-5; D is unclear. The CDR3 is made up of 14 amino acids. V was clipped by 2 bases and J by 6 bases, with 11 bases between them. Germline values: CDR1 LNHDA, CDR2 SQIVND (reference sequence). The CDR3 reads CASSIRDSGQPQHF. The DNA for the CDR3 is TGTGCCAGTAGTATACGGGATTCGGGTCAGCCCCAGCATTTT.